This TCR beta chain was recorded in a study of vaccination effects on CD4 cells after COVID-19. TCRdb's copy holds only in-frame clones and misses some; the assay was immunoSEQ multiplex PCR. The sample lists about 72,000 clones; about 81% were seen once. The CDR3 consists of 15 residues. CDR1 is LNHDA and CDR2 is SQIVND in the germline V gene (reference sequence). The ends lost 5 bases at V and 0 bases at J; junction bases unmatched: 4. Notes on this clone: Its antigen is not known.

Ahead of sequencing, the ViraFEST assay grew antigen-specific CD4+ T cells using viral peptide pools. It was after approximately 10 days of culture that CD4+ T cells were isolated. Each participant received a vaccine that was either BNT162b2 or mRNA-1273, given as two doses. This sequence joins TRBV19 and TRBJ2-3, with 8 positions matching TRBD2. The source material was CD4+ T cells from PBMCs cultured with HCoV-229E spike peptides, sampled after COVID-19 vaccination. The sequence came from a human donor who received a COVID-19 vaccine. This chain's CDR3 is CASSVLAGSTDTQYF. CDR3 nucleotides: TGTGCCAGTAGTGTTTTAGCGGGAAGCACAGATACGCAGTATTTT.